Listed below are T cell receptor beta chains from one sample, sequenced in a study of vaccination and CD4 T cells after COVID-19. TCRdb independently ran MiXCR on the PCR reads; one entry per CDR3 protein. The sample shows approximately 17,000 distinct CDR3 sequences, about 50% of them seen only once. No antigen has been identified for these receptors. This specimen was CD4+ T cells from blood, cultured in vitro, taken about 7 months after SARS-CoV-2 vaccination. These receptors came from a human donor who had recovered from COVID-19. Each CDR3 is given with its conserved first and last residue. A D gene is named only where the DNA matches it firmly. The size field is filled for only some rows; it gives once, few, many or a size class.

V gene,D gene,clone size,J gene,CDR3 protein,CDR3 DNA
TRBV15,NA,NA,TRBJ2-2,CATSTRHDGELFF,TGTGCCACCAGCACCAGACATGACGGGGAGCTGTTTTTT
TRBV7-7,NA,NA,TRBJ2-7,CASSPGPTSSYEQYF,TGTGCTAGCAGTCCGGGACCCACCAGCTCCTACGAGCAGTACTTC
TRBV7-2,NA,few,TRBJ1-1,CASSLSRVVTEAFF,TGTGCCAGCAGCTTGAGCAGGGTTGTCACTGAAGCTTTCTTT
TRBV6-1,TRBD2,NA,TRBJ2-1,CASRLDSGSSYNEQFF,TGTGCCAGCAGACTGGATAGCGGGAGCTCCTACAATGAGCAGTTCTTC
TRBV4-3,TRBD2,NA,TRBJ2-7,CASSPDSGRGFYEQYF,TGCGCCAGCAGCCCGGATAGCGGGAGGGGATTCTACGAGCAGTACTTC
TRBV20-1,NA,once,TRBJ2-1,CSARRGSYNEQFF,TGCAGTGCTAGAAGGGGCTCCTACAATGAGCAGTTCTTC
TRBV7-9,NA,NA,TRBJ2-7,CASNYREQYF,TGTGCCAGCAACTACAGGGAGCAGTACTTC
TRBV5-1,NA,NA,TRBJ1-6,CASSLAQNSPLHF,TGCGCCAGCAGCTTGGCACAGAATTCACCCCTCCACTTT
TRBV20-1,NA,NA,TRBJ2-1,CSARAVNNEQFF,TGCAGTGCTAGGGCCGTCAACAATGAGCAGTTCTTC
TRBV19,TRBD2,once,TRBJ2-3,CASSLGLAGGYTDTQYF,TGTGCCAGTAGTCTGGGACTAGCGGGGGGCTACACAGATACGCAGTATTTT
TRBV20-1,NA,NA,TRBJ2-5,CSARDTARIQETQYF,TGCAGTGCTAGAGATACTGCCAGGATCCAAGAGACCCAGTACTTC
TRBV11-2,NA,few,TRBJ2-7,CASSSDPGLTSGEQYF,TGTGCCAGCAGCTCGGATCCGGGACTGACCTCGGGAGAGCAGTACTTC
TRBV6-2/TRBV6-3,TRBD1,NA,TRBJ2-7,CASSYLGGSSYEQYF,TGTGCCAGCAGTTACCTAGGGGGCTCCTCCTACGAGCAGTACTTC
TRBV5-1,TRBD2,NA,TRBJ2-7,CASSLDAGGGEQYF,TGCGCCAGCAGCTTGGATGCGGGGGGAGGCGAGCAGTACTTC
TRBV19,TRBD1,NA,TRBJ1-2,CASRGTDNNYGYTF,TGTGCCAGTAGGGGGACAGACAATAACTATGGCTACACCTTC
TRBV7-2,NA,NA,TRBJ2-3,CASSNRGDTQYF,TGTGCCAGCAGCAACCGGGGGGATACGCAGTATTTT
TRBV24-1,NA,few,TRBJ2-5,CATSDLLAGKETQYF,TGTGCCACCAGTGATTTGCTAGCAGGAAAAGAGACCCAGTACTTC
TRBV20-1,NA,few,TRBJ1-1,CSATDSRNTLEAFF,TGCAGTGCTACCGACAGTCGAAACACCCTTGAAGCTTTCTTT
TRBV19,NA,NA,TRBJ2-2,CASSIFLGVSGELFF,TGTGCCAGTAGTATCTTTCTGGGGGTCAGCGGGGAGCTGTTTTTT
TRBV7-8,NA,NA,TRBJ2-5,CASSRTEKETQYF,TGTGCCAGCAGCCGGACAGAAAAAGAGACCCAGTACTTC
TRBV7-3,NA,medium-sized,TRBJ1-6,CASSPMGGLGSPLHF,TGTGCCAGCAGCCCTATGGGGGGCCTAGGTTCACCCCTCCACTTT
TRBV7-2,NA,NA,TRBJ2-7,CASSLEKGALAPLSSYEQYF,TGTGCCAGCAGCTTAGAGAAGGGCGCTCTAGCGCCCTTATCCTCCTACGAGCAGTACTTC
TRBV27,NA,few,TRBJ2-7,CASSLRRLDEQYF,TGTGCCAGCAGTCTCCGCCGGTTGGACGAGCAGTACTTC
TRBV12-3/TRBV12-4,TRBD2,NA,TRBJ2-3,CASSNGLAGFDTQYF,TGTGCCAGCAGTAACGGACTAGCGGGCTTTGATACGCAGTATTTT
TRBV27,TRBD1,NA,TRBJ2-7,CASRAGQGITYEQYF,TGTGCCAGCAGGGCGGGACAGGGGATTACCTACGAGCAGTACTTC
TRBV19,NA,NA,TRBJ2-3,CASSGRTDTQYF,TGTGCCAGTAGCGGACGCACAGATACGCAGTATTTT
TRBV5-1,NA,NA,TRBJ1-2,CASSLPDSGHGYTF,TGCGCCAGCAGCTTGCCAGACAGCGGTCACGGCTACACCTTC
TRBV6-2/TRBV6-3,TRBD1,NA,TRBJ1-1,CASGDRGLDLSYAFF,TGTGCCAGCGGAGACAGGGGTCTCGACCTTAGTTACGCTTTCTTT
TRBV4-1,TRBD1,NA,TRBJ2-7,CASSRGQGYEQYF,TGCGCCAGCAGCCGCGGACAGGGCTACGAGCAGTACTTC
TRBV7-2,NA,NA,TRBJ2-7,CASTLSSFQEQYF,TGTGCCAGCACGCTCTCCTCTTTTCAAGAGCAGTACTTC
TRBV30,TRBD1,large,TRBJ1-1,CAWSRDSNTEAFF,TGTGCCTGGAGTAGGGACAGTAACACTGAAGCTTTCTTT
TRBV15,TRBD2,NA,TRBJ2-3,CATSRDVLAGTADTQYF,TGTGCCACCAGCAGAGATGTACTAGCGGGAACGGCAGATACGCAGTATTTT
TRBV27,NA,few,TRBJ1-2,CASSLRIQTAGSGYTF,TGTGCCAGCAGTTTAAGGATACAGACGGCGGGTTCTGGCTACACCTTC
TRBV20-1,NA,NA,TRBJ2-7,CSAQAGFSYEQYF,TGCAGTGCCCAAGCGGGTTTCTCCTACGAGCAGTACTTC
TRBV20-1,NA,few,TRBJ1-1,CSAISLGGRGLLNTEAFF,TGCAGTGCCATATCACTGGGCGGGCGGGGTTTGTTGAACACTGAAGCTTTCTTT
TRBV20-1,TRBD1,few,TRBJ2-3,CSAPDRARIPDTQYF,TGCAGTGCTCCGGACAGGGCGAGGATCCCAGATACGCAGTATTTT
TRBV6-5,NA,few,TRBJ2-5,CASSYGPRETQYF,TGTGCCAGCAGTTACGGCCCCAGGGAGACCCAGTACTTC
TRBV7-9,NA,few,TRBJ2-2,CASSGRWDMTYGELFF,TGTGCCAGCAGCGGGCGATGGGACATGACATACGGGGAGCTGTTTTTT
TRBV7-2,NA,NA,TRBJ2-7,CASSLAAGLAATYEQYF,TGTGCCAGCAGCTTAGCGGCGGGGCTAGCTGCGACCTACGAGCAGTACTTC
TRBV20-1,NA,NA,TRBJ2-3,CSARDVSASTDTQYF,TGCAGTGCTAGAGATGTTAGCGCTAGCACAGATACGCAGTATTTT
TRBV20-1,TRBD2,few,TRBJ2-3,CSAGGRTSAGTDTQYF,TGCAGTGCTGGAGGACGGACTAGCGCCGGCACAGATACGCAGTATTTT